The 23 T cell receptor beta chains reported below all come from one sample, sequenced in a study of shared T cell receptors in the human thymus. Repertoires were generated with immunoSEQ multiplex PCR, while TCRdb's copy carries only in-frame clones and drops some. The sample consists of hundreds of thousands of clones, approximately 89% of them appearing once. The same specimen was also included in a second study, on human thymus T cells.

Sample: thymocytes. The receptor set was obtained from a boy younger than two with a congenital heart defect.

This chain uses TRBV28 with TRBJ1-3; tentatively, D is TRBD1 (6 bases). The V end was cut by 3 bases, the J end by 0 bases, with 15 bases between. The length of the CDR3 is 17 residues. Germline V gene data show CDR1 as MDHEN and CDR2 as SYDVKM. DNA of the CDR3: TGTGCCAGCAGTTTGGGGGCTGGGCAGGGCTCTGGAAACACCATATATTTT. Protein sequence: CASSLGAGQGSGNTIYF.

This chain links TRBV5-6 with TRBJ2-7, with 10 nucleotides matching TRBD2. This CDR3 is built from 17 residues. V lost 0 bases, J lost 4 bases, and 10 bases stayed unmatched. Per the germline V gene, CDR1 is SGHDT and CDR2 is YYEEEE. For the CDR3, the DNA is TGTGCCAGCAGCTTGGATCCGGCTAGCGGGGGCCCTTACGAGCAGTACTTC. Translation gives CASSLDPASGGPYEQYF.

The chain joins TRBV4-3 to TRBJ2-2, with D possibly being TRBD2 (5 bases). V was cut by 0 bases and J by 9 bases, with 11 bases left in between. The CDR3 contains 14 residues. Per the germline V gene, CDR1 is LGHNA and CDR2 is YSLEER. DNA of the CDR3: TGCGCCAGCAGCCAAGATATGGGGAGCAGGGAGCTGTTTTTT. This gives the protein CASSQDMGSRELFF.

CDR3 region: CASSLESISGNTIYF. In DNA, the CDR3 is TGTGCCAGCAGTTTAGAGTCTATCTCTGGAAACACCATATATTTT. The chain links TRBV28 to TRBJ1-3; D remains ambiguous. The germline V and J ends were trimmed by 2 bases and 0 bases, with 8 bases remaining between them. Germline lookup yields CDR1 MDHEN and CDR2 SYDVKM. The CDR3 consists of 15 residues.

CDR3 region: CASGHYNEQFF. The CDR3, as DNA: TGTGCTAGTGGTCATTACAATGAGCAGTTCTTC. The chain employs TRBV12-5 and TRBJ2-1; D ambiguous. Trimming removed 5 bases at V and 4 bases at J, with 3 bases between. CDR3 size: 11 residues. Germline CDR1 reads LGHNT; CDR2 reads FRNRAP.

The V gene is TRBV11-2, the J gene TRBJ2-1; 10 positions match TRBD2. This CDR3 contains 17 residues. Germline V gene data show CDR1 as SGHAT and CDR2 as FQNNGV. Trimming took 1 base from V and 7 from J; bases not matched to a gene: 10. The chain's CDR3 is CASSLVVSGRAANEQFF. The CDR3 nucleotides read TGTGCCAGCAGCTTAGTTGTCAGCGGGAGGGCCGCAAATGAGCAGTTCTTC.

This clone was picked up a small number of times. The V gene is TRBV28, the J gene TRBJ1-5; D perhaps matches TRBD1 (5 bases). Per germline, CDR1 MDHEN and CDR2 SYDVKM. V was trimmed by 10 bases and J by 0 bases, leaving 19 bases between them. This CDR3 comprises 16 residues. In DNA, the CDR3 is TGTGCCACGAAGACAGAACTTCAGTATAGCAATCAGCCCCAGCATTTT. It yields the protein CATKTELQYSNQPQHF.

This sequence joins TRBV5-6 and TRBJ2-3, with 10 bases aligning to TRBD2. Trimming removed 6 bases from V and 3 bases from J; junction bases left unmatched: 10. The germline gives CDR1 SGHDT, CDR2 YYEEEE. The CDR3 covers 16 residues. The CDR3 nucleotides read TGTGCCAGCACCACCAGGGGTAGCGGGGGGACAGATACGCAGTATTTT. It codes for CASTTRGSGGTDTQYF.

This rearrangement joins TRBV4-2 to TRBJ2-1; the D is unclear. The CDR3 totals 16 residues. V was trimmed by 0 bases and J by 3 bases, leaving 12 bases between them. Germline-derived CDR1 and CDR2 are LGHNA and YNFKEQ. The CDR3 DNA follows: TGTGCCAGCAGCCAAGAGAGCCCGAACTTCTACAATGAGCAGTTCTTC. It translates to CASSQESPNFYNEQFF.

The rearrangement joins TRBV15 to TRBJ2-5, with 8 bases identical to TRBD1. The CDR3 has 19 residues. The V segment lost 5 bases and the J segment 0 bases; nucleotides outside the gene matches: 17. Germline V lookup: CDR1 LNHNV, CDR2 YYDKDF (reference sequence). As DNA, the CDR3 is TGTGCCACCAGCGGATCCGGGACAGGTTGTCGACGAAACCAAGAGACCCAGTACTTC. This sequence encodes CATSGSGTGCRRNQETQYF.

The chain uses TRBV13 and TRBJ1-1; D not resolved. This CDR3 comprises 12 residues. The germline V and J ends were trimmed by 4 bases and 0 bases, with 3 bases remaining between them. The germline V gene has CDR1 PRHDT and CDR2 FYEKMQ (reference sequence). CDR3 sequence (DNA): TGTGCCAGCAGCTATATGAACACTGAAGCTTTCTTT. This translates into CASSYMNTEAFF.

V usage is TRBV30 and J usage is TRBJ1-5; no reliable D call. CDR1 and CDR2 (germline): GTSNPN, SVGIG (reference sequence). The V and J ends lost 1 base and 3 bases respectively, with 10 bases between them. The CDR3 loop spans 14 amino acids. CDR3 in amino acids: CAWSEKSPNQPQHF. The DNA of the CDR3 is TGTGCCTGGAGTGAGAAGAGTCCCAATCAGCCCCAGCATTTT.

The chain uses TRBV5-1 and TRBJ2-2; TRBD1 matches at 7 bases. The CDR3 length is 16 residues. From germline, CDR1 is SGHRS and CDR2 YFSETQ. Trimming took 2 bases from V and 6 from J; bases not matched to a gene: 10. CDR3 residues: CASSLGQGEKSGELFF. The CDR3 DNA reads as TGCGCCAGCAGCTTAGGGCAGGGGGAAAAGTCCGGGGAGCTGTTTTTT. Full variable domain (outside the CDR3, taken from reference TRBV5-1 and TRBJ2-2): KAGVTQTPRYLIKTRGQQVTLSCSPISGHRSVSWYQQTPGQGLQFLFEYFSETQRNKGNFPGRFSGRQFSNSRSEMNVSTLELGDSALYLCASSLGQGEKSGELFFGEGSRLTVL.

The chain has TRBV14 and TRBJ1-2, with TRBD1 identical over 7 bases. The CDR3 has 14 residues. CDR1 is SGHDN and CDR2 is FVKESK in the germline V gene. J was trimmed by 7 bases and V by 3 bases; bases with no gene match: 8. In nucleotides, the CDR3 is TGTGCCAGCAGCCAGGAGACAGGGCCTGCTGGCTACACCTTC. It specifies CASSQETGPAGYTF. Using reference TRBV14 and TRBJ1-2 for the parts outside the CDR3, the full variable domain is EAGVTQFPSHSVIEKGQTVTLRCDPISGHDNLYWYRRVMGKEIKFLLHFVKESKQDESGMPNNRFLAERTGGTYSTLKVQPAELEDSGVYFCASSQETGPAGYTFGSGTRLTVV.

The DNA for the CDR3 is TGCGCCAGCAGCCAATACGGGGAAAAACTGTTTTTT. Translated, it gives CASSQYGEKLFF. The J gene is TRBJ1-4, the V gene TRBV4-1; D not certain. CDR1 is MGHRA, CDR2 YSYEKL, per germline. This CDR3 spans 12 amino acids. Trimming removed 2 bases from V and 8 bases from J, with 6 bases in between.

The CDR3 reads CASSLYPGLAGFDEQYF. CDR3 DNA: TGTGCCAGCAGTTTATACCCCGGGCTAGCGGGATTCGACGAGCAGTACTTC. The chain combines TRBV28 with TRBJ2-7; 9 bases match TRBD2. This CDR3 is built from 17 residues. Trimming took 1 base from V and 5 from J; bases not matched to a gene: 12. Germline-derived CDR1 and CDR2 are MDHEN and SYDVKM.

This chain uses TRBV4-3 with TRBJ1-6; D ambiguous. The CDR3 runs to 12 residues. Germline V gives CDR1 LGHNA, CDR2 YSLEER. V lost 1 base and J 8 bases, leaving 3 bases between the germline ends. CDR3 in amino acids: CASSQVDSPLHF. The CDR3 DNA follows: TGCGCCAGCAGCCAAGTAGATTCACCCCTCCACTTT.

This chain links TRBV27 with TRBJ1-1; D uncertain. V lost 0 bases to trimming and J lost 12 bases, with 14 bases between them. The CDR3 has 13 amino acids. The germline CDR1 and CDR2 sequences are MNHEY and SMNVEV (reference sequence). The CDR3, as DNA: TGTGCCAGCAGTTTATCCGGCAGAAGGAGAACTTTCTTT. It specifies CASSLSGRRRTFF.

This rearrangement joins TRBV4-2 to TRBJ1-3, with TRBD1 matching over 7 bases. There are 18 residues in the CDR3. Trimming at V came to 0 bases and at J to 9 bases, leaving 17 bases not matched to a gene. CDR1 and CDR2 (germline): LGHNA, YNFKEQ. For the CDR3, the DNA is TGTGCCAGCAGCCAAGATGGGTTCCGGGACAGCCCCGGTGTCACCATATATTTT. Its translation: CASSQDGFRDSPGVTIYF.

The J gene is TRBJ2-5, the V gene TRBV7-2, with TRBD2 identical over 7 bases. Germline-derived CDR1 and CDR2 are SGHTA and FQGNSA. The V segment lost 1 base and the J segment 0 bases; nucleotides outside the gene matches: 5. The CDR3 length is 16 residues. The CDR3 sequence is CASSLGAGLHQETQYF. For the CDR3, the DNA is TGTGCCAGCAGCTTAGGAGCGGGACTACACCAAGAGACCCAGTACTTC.

V usage is TRBV11-2 and J usage is TRBJ1-1, with no clear D. Per the germline V gene, CDR1 is SGHAT and CDR2 is FQNNGV. V lost 10 bases and J lost 0, with 9 bases in between. This CDR3 is built from 12 residues. The CDR3 region is CATNAVNTEAFF. CDR3 DNA sequence: TGTGCCACTAACGCTGTGAACACTGAAGCTTTCTTT. Full variable domain (outside the CDR3, taken from reference TRBV11-2 and TRBJ1-1): EAGVAQSPRYKIIEKRQSVAFWCNPISGHATLYWYQQILGQGPKLLIQFQNNGVVDDSQLPKDRFSAERLKGVDSTLKIQPAKLEDSAVYLCATNAVNTEAFFGQGTRLTVV.

The chain employs TRBV27 and TRBJ1-4; 11 bases fit TRBD1. V lost 5 bases, J lost 8 bases, and 7 bases stayed unmatched. Germline V gene data show CDR1 as MNHEY and CDR2 as SMNVEV (reference sequence). The CDR3 consists of 15 residues. The CDR3 reads CASSQDRGRGEKLFF. CDR3 DNA sequence: TGTGCCAGCAGTCAGGACAGGGGGCGAGGAGAAAAACTGTTTTTT.

The chain has TRBV7-2 and TRBJ2-2; 7 bases fit TRBD2. V trimming: 3 bases; J trimming: 0 bases; junction bases outside the gene matches: 4. Germline V gene lookup returns CDR1 SGHTA and CDR2 FQGNSA. CDR3 length: 16 residues. The CDR3, as DNA: TGTGCCAGCAGCTTCCCCGGGGGGTCGAACACCGGGGAGCTGTTTTTT. Its translation is CASSFPGGSNTGELFF.